The 8 T cell receptor beta chains presented below share a single source sample, sequenced in a study of regulatory T cells in long-lasting Graves disease (dated by TCRdb to about 2021). The time point label here, explained by the study, means: newly diagnosed GD, antithyroid drugs for less than 3 months. For both TCR sequencing and RNA sequencing, RNA was extracted from PBMCs in TRIzol. The library was produced with multiplex PCR. The sequencer was an Illumina HiSeq 4000. TCR beta libraries were built with iRepertoire HTBI primers and Arm-PCR amplification of CDR3 regions. TCRdb passed the public sequencing reads through fastp at Q25 and MiXCR, retaining productive beta sequences. Rows with one shared CDR3 protein collapse into an entry with the most common genes and DNA. This sample gives 200,000 to 250,000 distinct CDR3 sequences in total; roughly 18% of them show up just once. Of the sample, roughly 12% falls within the top ten clones.

These records were also assigned to another study, of T cells in Graves' hyperthyroidism and ophthalmopathy.

The source was peripheral blood mononuclear cells (PBMCs), collected at new diagnosis, from a patient treated with antithyroid drugs. Receptors were obtained from a woman between 25 and 40 years old with Graves disease. Donor details come from another sample of the same person, matched by shared clones.

This clonotype appeared many times. The V and J genes are TRBV29-1 and TRBJ1-4; 12 bases fit TRBD1. The CDR3 loop spans 14 amino acids. Germline values: CDR1 SQVTM, CDR2 ANQGSEA. Trimming cost V 7 bases and J 7 bases; bases outside gene matches: 7. The CDR3: CSARGTGGGEKLFF. In nucleotides, the CDR3 is TGCAGCGCCCGGGGGACAGGGGGCGGTGAAAAACTGTTTTTT.

The chain uses TRBV28 and TRBJ2-1; 11 bases map to TRBD1. The germline V gene has CDR1 MDHEN and CDR2 SYDVKM. The CDR3 consists of 17 residues. V was clipped by 4 bases and J by 4 bases; unmatched bases: 9. DNA for the CDR3: TGTGCCAGCAGTTACTGGACAGGGGGCGAGGAATACAATGAGCAGTTCTTC. Translated, it gives CASSYWTGGEEYNEQFF. Complete variable domain (other parts from reference TRBV28 and TRBJ2-1): DVKVTQSSRYLVKRTGEKVFLECVQDMDHENMFWYRQDPGLGLRLIYFSYDVKMKEKGDIPEGYSVSREKKERFSLILESASTNQTSMYLCASSYWTGGEEYNEQFFGPGTRLTVL.

In regard to this clonotype: A far larger clone differs by one base, so this is likely a read error. This chain links TRBV12-3 or TRBV12-4 with TRBJ2-2; tentative D call: TRBD1 (6 bases). The V gene lost 5 bases and the J gene lost 0 bases, with 16 bases spanning the gap. The CDR3 loop spans 17 amino acids. The CDR3 bases are TGTGCCAGCAGTGACCCGTACAGGGCTGCGAACACCGGGGAGCTGTTTTTT. It yields the protein CASSDPYRAANTGELFF.

In this sample, this clonotype turned up a few times. V usage is TRBV9 and J usage is TRBJ2-3; D might be TRBD2 (6 bases). The CDR3 has 17 amino acids. Germline-derived CDR1 and CDR2 are SGDLS and YYNGEE. The germline V and J ends were trimmed by 4 bases and 2 bases, with 20 bases remaining between them. The CDR3 loop reads CASSPRGGTLNTDTQYF. CDR3 nucleotides: TGTGCCAGCAGCCCCCGAGGAGGGACCCTCAACACAGATACGCAGTATTTT.

There are many counts of this clonotype. V usage is TRBV11-2 and J usage is TRBJ2-3; 7 bases align to TRBD2. Per the germline V gene, CDR1 is SGHAT and CDR2 is FQNNGV. The CDR3 has 15 residues. Losses at the gene ends were 0 bases for V and 4 bases for J; bases not matched to a gene: 4. The DNA for the CDR3 is TGTGCCAGCAGCTTAGATCTTGCGGGGGCAGATACGCAGTATTTT. This translates into CASSLDLAGADTQYF.

This rearrangement joins TRBV7-9 to TRBJ2-6, with 8 bases identical to TRBD1. The CDR3 is 16 amino acids. Germline values: CDR1 SEHNR, CDR2 FQNEAQ (reference sequence). Trimming took 3 bases from V and 2 from J; bases not matched to a gene: 3. The chain's CDR3 is CASSFQGAAGANVLTF. CDR3 bases: TGTGCCAGCAGCTTCCAGGGGGCAGCTGGGGCCAACGTCCTGACTTTC.

The table lists this clonotype with many counts. The gene calls are TRBV5-1 and TRBJ2-7; tentatively, D is TRBD1 (6 bases). Germline CDR1 is SGHRS and CDR2 is YFSETQ. The CDR3 covers 15 residues. V was trimmed by 4 bases and J by 3 bases, leaving 17 bases between them. CDR3 sequence: CASSPTPGADYEQYF. The CDR3 DNA follows: TGCGCCAGCAGCCCGACCCCAGGGGCCGACTACGAGCAGTACTTC.

The chain combines TRBV28 with TRBJ1-2; D ambiguous. Germline lookup yields CDR1 MDHEN and CDR2 SYDVKM. The CDR3 length is 13 residues. V was trimmed by 5 bases and J by 4 bases, leaving 11 bases between them. The DNA of the CDR3 is TGTGCCAGCAGTGCCGGGCCAGCCTATGGCTACACCTTC. Translating gives CASSAGPAYGYTF.